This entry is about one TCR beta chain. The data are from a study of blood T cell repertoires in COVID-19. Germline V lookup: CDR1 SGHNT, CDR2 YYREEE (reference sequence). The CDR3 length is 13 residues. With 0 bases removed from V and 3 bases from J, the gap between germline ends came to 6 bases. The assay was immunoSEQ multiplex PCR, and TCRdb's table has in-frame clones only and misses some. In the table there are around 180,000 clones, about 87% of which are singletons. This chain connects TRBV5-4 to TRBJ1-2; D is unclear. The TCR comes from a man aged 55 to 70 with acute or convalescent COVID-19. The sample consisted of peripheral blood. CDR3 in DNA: TGTGCCAGCAGCTTGGGGCGGGACTATGGCTACACCTTC. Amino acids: CASSLGRDYGYTF.